One sample yielded the 8 T cell receptor beta chains listed below, sequenced in a study of low-dose radiotherapy and immunotherapy resistance in tumors (dated 2022 in TCRdb). The sequencing machine was an Illumina HiSeq 2500. First-strand cDNA was synthesized with Superscript III and a set of TRAV- and TRBV-specific primers, covering both TCRalpha and TCRbeta chains. TCRs were amplified for around 20 PCR cycles with Phusion, using a constant-region primer paired with the adapter attached to the V primers. Starting from the raw public reads, TCRdb applied fastp trimming at Q25, assembled clones with MiXCR and retained in-frame beta chains. Rows with a matching CDR3 protein are joined into one entry that keeps the most common DNA and genes. This sample has some 85,000 distinct CDR3 sequences in its table, and approximately 17% of those were observed once. The biggest ten clones account for over 4.5% of the sample.

This specimen's time point label, per the study, means: before trial treatment. The input for sequencing was PBMCs, taken before treatment. These receptors all come from a male donor with prostate cancer.

This clonotype was counted many times. V is TRBV20-1 and J is TRBJ2-1; D perhaps matches TRBD1 (6 bases). Germline lookup yields CDR1 DFQATT and CDR2 SNEGSKA (reference sequence). The CDR3 loop spans 14 amino acids. V lost 0 bases, J lost 4 bases, and 10 bases lay in between. The CDR3 reads CSARDIRGYNEQFF. The CDR3 nucleotides read TGCAGTGCTAGAGATATTAGGGGGTACAATGAGCAGTTCTTC.

This clonotype was seen at least ten times. The CDR3 region is CASTGGRQGDYEQYF. CDR3 in DNA: TGTGCCAGCACAGGGGGTCGACAGGGTGACTACGAGCAGTACTTC. The chain couples TRBV11-2 to TRBJ2-7; 7 nucleotides align to TRBD1. The germline gives CDR1 SGHAT, CDR2 FQNNGV. This CDR3 is built from 15 residues. Germline trimming cut 7 bases from V and 3 bases from J; bases unmatched to any gene: 12.

This clonotype was picked up many times. The chain has TRBV10-3 and TRBJ2-5; the D gene is possibly TRBD1 (6 bases). CDR1 and CDR2 from the germline V gene are ENHRY and SYGVKD. This CDR3 contains 14 residues. V was cut by 4 bases and J by 5 bases, with 14 bases left in between. The CDR3 here is CAISGLGARETQYF. The CDR3 DNA is TGTGCCATCAGTGGGTTGGGGGCCCGGGAGACCCAGTACTTC.

Of note for this clonotype: A far larger clone is off by one base, so a read error is likely. J is TRBJ2-1 and V is TRBV29-1; TRBD2 matches at 13 bases. The V gene end was trimmed by 4 bases and the J gene end by 12 bases; junction bases not matched to a gene: 9. CDR1 and CDR2 (germline): SQVTM, ANQGSEA. There are 14 residues in the CDR3. The CDR3 DNA sequence: TGCAGCGTTGTCCCCGGGACTAGCGGGATAGGGCAGTTCTTC. This encodes CSVVPGTSGIGQFF.

The sample holds many counts of this clonotype. The chain couples TRBV9 to TRBJ1-4; TRBD1 matches 10 bases. The CDR3 sequence is 15 residues long. From germline, CDR1 is SGDLS and CDR2 YYNGEE. V was pared by 4 bases and J by 5 bases, with 5 bases of the junction left unmatched. In nucleotides, the CDR3 is TGTGCCAGCAGCTCTCCGGACAGGGGGAATGAAAAACTGTTTTTT. It codes for CASSSPDRGNEKLFF.

This clonotype was counted at least ten times. V is TRBV5-4 and J is TRBJ1-1; TRBD1 matches 8 bases. This CDR3 is 15 amino acids long. Germline loops: CDR1 SGHNT, CDR2 YYREEE (reference sequence). V lost 3 bases to trimming and J lost 0 bases; unmatched junction nucleotides: 4. The CDR3 nucleotides read TGTGCCAGCAGCTGGGACAGGAAAATGAACACTGAAGCTTTCTTT. It specifies CASSWDRKMNTEAFF.

This clonotype was detected many times. The rearrangement uses TRBV6-2 or TRBV6-3 and TRBJ2-1; 13 nucleotides match TRBD2. Germline V lookup: CDR1 MNHEY, CDR2 SVGEGT. V dropped 5 bases and J dropped 0; count of bases not matched to a gene: 4. The CDR3 has 17 amino acids. CDR3 nucleotide sequence: TGTGCCAGCAGTCCTTGGACTAGCGGGAGCTCCTACAATGAGCAGTTCTTC. It encodes CASSPWTSGSSYNEQFF.

This clonotype has at least ten counts. The chain couples TRBV2 to TRBJ2-3, with TRBD2 matching 13 bases. V lost 6 bases, J lost 3 bases, and 3 bases stayed unmatched. The CDR3 has 15 amino acids. CDR1 is SNHLY, CDR2 FYNNEI, per germline. CDR3: CASSTGLAGTDTQYF. The CDR3 DNA sequence: TGTGCCAGCAGCACGGGACTAGCGGGGACAGATACGCAGTATTTT. Full variable domain (outside the CDR3, taken from reference TRBV2 and TRBJ2-3): EPEVTQTPSHQVTQMGQEVILRCVPISNHLYFYWYRQILGQKVEFLVSFYNNEISEKSEIFDDQFSVERPDGSNFTLKIRSTKLEDSAMYFCASSTGLAGTDTQYFGPGTRLTVL.